These 20 T cell receptor beta chains came from one sample sequenced in a study of spatial heterogeneity in lung cancer. TCRdb ran MiXCR on the 5' RACE reads and lists one entry per CDR3 protein. In the table there are 45,000 to 55,000 distinct CDR3 sequences, approximately 5.7% of which are singletons. The time point: sample taken at primary tumor resection. The material sequenced was PBMCs, taken at surgery. These receptors all stem from a male donor with early-stage non-small cell lung cancer.

This clonotype was observed at least ten times. The CDR3 sequence is CASSFAGQGGTEAFF. In DNA, the CDR3 is TGTGCCAGCAGCTTTGCCGGCCAGGGGGGGACTGAAGCTTTCTTT. V gene TRBV5-4 combines with J gene TRBJ1-1; TRBD1 aligns across 7 bases. Losses at the gene ends were 2 bases for V and 5 bases for J; bases not matched to a gene: 9. The germline V gene has CDR1 SGHNT and CDR2 YYREEE (reference sequence). The CDR3 covers 15 residues. Variable domain in full (rest from reference TRBV5-4 and TRBJ1-1): ETGVTQSPTHLIKTRGQQVTLRCSSQSGHNTVSWYQQALGQGPQFIFQYYREEENGRGNFPPRFSGLQFPNYSSELNVNALELDDSALYLCASSFAGQGGTEAFFGQGTRLTVV.

The chain employs TRBV25-1 and TRBJ1-2, with 7 nucleotides matching TRBD1. J lost 5 bases, V lost 2 bases, and 2 bases had no gene match. The V gene's germline CDR1 is MGHDK and CDR2 SYGVNS. The CDR3 runs 13 residues. The DNA for the CDR3 is TGTGCCAGCAGTGAACAGGGGGAATATGGCTACACCTTC. It translates to CASSEQGEYGYTF.

Ten or more counts support this clonotype. The chain links TRBV20-1 to TRBJ2-1; D call uncertain. This CDR3 spans 13 amino acids. The germline V gene has CDR1 DFQATT and CDR2 SNEGSKA (reference sequence). Trimming took 3 bases from V and 5 from J, leaving 11 bases between them. As DNA, the CDR3 is TGCAGTGCTAGTCGGGTGTTGGACAATGAGCAGTTCTTC. It encodes CSASRVLDNEQFF.

In this sample, this clonotype turned up many times. The V and J genes are TRBV19 and TRBJ1-2; D ambiguous. The V gene lost 2 bases and the J gene lost 2 bases, with 9 bases spanning the gap. The CDR3 has 14 residues. Germline V lookup: CDR1 LNHDA, CDR2 SQIVND (reference sequence). This chain's CDR3 is CASSISLGNYGYTF. Written as DNA, the CDR3 is TGTGCCAGTAGTATAAGTCTTGGGAACTATGGCTACACCTTC.

This clonotype was recorded at least ten times. The chain couples TRBV29-1 to TRBJ1-1; no clear D. Trimming took 7 bases from V and 4 from J, leaving 13 bases between them. Per the germline V gene, CDR1 is SQVTM and CDR2 is ANQGSEA. The CDR3 extends over 12 amino acids. Written as DNA, the CDR3 is TGCAGCGGGATGTCGTCTTTCACTGAAGCTTTCTTT. Its protein is CSGMSSFTEAFF.

This clonotype was found many times. J is TRBJ1-4 and V is TRBV28; the match to TRBD1 covers 8 bases. This CDR3 is built from 13 residues. CDR1 and CDR2 from the germline V gene are MDHEN and SYDVKM. V lost 6 bases to trimming and J lost 9 bases; unmatched junction nucleotides: 6. This CDR3 is CASRQTGDQKLFF. CDR3 sequence (DNA): TGTGCCAGCAGGCAGACAGGGGACCAAAAACTGTTTTTT.

This clonotype was picked up many times. The gene calls are TRBV6-6 and TRBJ2-5; 7 bases are shared with TRBD1. The V gene end was trimmed by 7 bases and the J gene end by 7 bases; junction bases not matched to a gene: 15. Germline V gene data show CDR1 as MNHNY and CDR2 as SVGAGI (reference sequence). The length of the CDR3 is 15 residues. The CDR3 region has the DNA TGTGCCAGCAACTTGAGACAGGGCGCTTCGGTGACCCAGTACTTC. It codes for CASNLRQGASVTQYF.

This clonotype was detected ten times or more. One end of the junction varies from germline; a read error may be responsible. V and J are TRBV7-2 and TRBJ1-5, with D unresolved. From germline, CDR1 is SGHTA and CDR2 FQGNSA. This CDR3 spans 14 amino acids. CDR3 amino acids: CASSLGDRYQPQHF. The CDR3 coding sequence is TGTGCCAGCAGTTTAGGCGATAGGTACCAGCCCCAGCATTTT. Using reference TRBV7-2 and TRBJ1-5 for the parts outside the CDR3, the full variable domain is GAGVSQSPSNKVTEKGKDVELRCDPISGHTALYWYRQSLGQGLEFLIYFQGNSAPDKSGLPSDRFSAERTGGSVSTLTIQRTQQEDSAVYLCASSLGDRYQPQHFGDGTRLSIL.

As for this clonotype: A much larger clone lies one base from this, so it may be a read error. CDR3 nucleotides: TGTGCCAGTAGTATAGAAAGGACTAGCGACTCAGATACGCAGTATTTT. Translated: CASSIERTSDSDTQYF. The rearrangement joins TRBV19 to TRBJ2-3; TRBD2 matches 9 bases. J gave up 4 bases and V 0 bases, and 5 bases lay outside the gene matches. This CDR3 comprises 16 residues. Germline values: CDR1 LNHDA, CDR2 SQIVND (reference sequence).

This clonotype was seen at least ten times. The CDR3 protein is CASSRTGGDGYTF. For the CDR3, the DNA is TGTGCCAGCAGTCGGACAGGGGGCGATGGCTACACCTTC. The chain couples TRBV6-6 to TRBJ1-2; 11 nucleotides align to TRBD1. The trim removed 5 bases at V and 6 bases at J, leaving 2 bases unmatched. Germline-derived CDR1 and CDR2 are MNHNY and SVGAGI (reference sequence). The CDR3 extends over 13 amino acids.

This clonotype was picked up many times. This sequence joins TRBV9 and TRBJ2-1; 11 bases are shared with TRBD2. Trimming cost V 2 bases and J 3 bases; bases outside gene matches: 1. CDR3 size: 15 residues. Germline lookup yields CDR1 SGDLS and CDR2 YYNGEE. CDR3 DNA sequence: TGTGCCAGCAGCGTTAGCGGGAGGGACTACAATGAGCAGTTCTTC. Amino acid sequence: CASSVSGRDYNEQFF.

This clonotype was counted once. The chain carries TRBV20-1 and TRBJ2-7; D may match TRBD1 or TRBD2 (5 bases each). V lost 5 bases and J 4 bases, leaving 21 bases between the germline ends. This CDR3 spans 15 amino acids. CDR1 is DFQATT and CDR2 is SNEGSKA in the germline V gene (reference sequence). The CDR3 spells CSAPTTGTALYEQYF. CDR3 DNA sequence: TGCAGTGCTCCGACCACGGGGACCGCTCTATACGAGCAGTACTTC.

This clonotype was detected many times. This chain joins TRBV2 and TRBJ2-5, with no clear D. With 7 bases removed from V and 1 base from J, the gap between germline ends came to 7 bases. Germline CDR1 SNHLY, CDR2 FYNNEI. CDR3 size: 12 residues. CDR3 bases: TGTGCCAGCAATACACGCCAAGAGACCCAGTACTTC. Protein sequence: CASNTRQETQYF.

This clonotype was detected many times. V and J are TRBV27 and TRBJ1-4; 7 positions agree with TRBD1. J lost 7 bases, V lost 5 bases, and 10 bases had no gene match. CDR3 length equals 15 residues. From germline, CDR1 is MNHEY and CDR2 SMNVEV (reference sequence). CDR3 loop: CASSLQGHRGEKLFF. The CDR3 nucleotides read TGTGCCAGCAGTCTACAGGGACACAGGGGTGAAAAACTGTTTTTT.

This clonotype has a count of ten or more. CDR3 loop: CASSLEQGGSGNTIYF. In DNA form, the CDR3 reads TGTGCCAGCTCACTGGAGCAGGGGGGATCTGGAAACACCATATATTTT. The chain has TRBV18 and TRBJ1-3; 7 bases line up with TRBD1. Germline assignment: CDR1 KGHSH and CDR2 LQKENI. The J segment lost 1 base and the V segment lost 4 bases, leaving 7 bases of the junction unmatched. CDR3 size: 16 residues.

This clonotype was found many times. The CDR3 spells CSARGDRANGYTF. DNA for the CDR3: TGCAGTGCTAGGGGGGACAGGGCAAATGGCTACACCTTC. This chain joins TRBV20-1 and TRBJ1-2, with 9 bases fitting TRBD1. Unmatched junction bases numbered 5, after V lost 3 bases and J lost 6 bases. The CDR3 is made up of 13 amino acids. CDR1 and CDR2 from the germline V gene are DFQATT and SNEGSKA (reference sequence).

The chain couples TRBV20-1 to TRBJ1-5; unclear D gene. Germline values: CDR1 DFQATT, CDR2 SNEGSKA (reference sequence). The V gene lost 0 bases and the J gene lost 1 base, with 13 bases spanning the gap. CDR3 length equals 16 residues. CDR3 nucleotide sequence: TGCAGTGCTAGAGATTGGGCCTCAATGAGCAATCAGCCCCAGCATTTT. This translates into CSARDWASMSNQPQHF.

This clonotype was found many times. The rearrangement links TRBV11-1 to TRBJ2-5; tentatively, D is TRBD2 (5 bases). In germline, CDR1 is SGHAT, CDR2 FQDESV (reference sequence). The CDR3 extends over 15 amino acids. Trimming pared 8 bases from V and 5 bases from J, leaving 21 bases between. CDR3 sequence reads: CASAQEGEGGETQYF. In DNA form, the CDR3 reads TGTGCCAGCGCTCAAGAGGGTGAAGGCGGGGAGACCCAGTACTTC.

The sample holds many counts of this clonotype. The V and J genes are TRBV3-1 and TRBJ1-1, with D maybe TRBD1 (5 bases). The CDR3 loop spans 12 amino acids. The germline V and J ends were trimmed by 6 bases and 10 bases, with 15 bases remaining between them. The V gene's germline CDR1 is LGHDT and CDR2 YNNKEL (reference sequence). For the CDR3, the DNA is TGTGCCAGCAGTCCCGGCGGGGCTTCAGCTTTCTTT. It specifies CASSPGGASAFF.

This clonotype appeared many times. This sequence joins TRBV28 and TRBJ2-7; no clear D. Germline V CDR1 and CDR2: MDHEN, SYDVKM. The CDR3 consists of 14 residues. V lost 7 bases and J 3 bases, leaving 16 bases between the germline ends. The CDR3 coding sequence is TGTGCCAGCAATCGGAACCCGGGTTACTACGAGCAGTACTTC. Its protein is CASNRNPGYYEQYF.